This T cell receptor beta chain derives from a study of response to subunit inactivated influenza vaccine. V was pared by 0 bases and J by 6 bases, with 10 bases between. The CDR3 length is 14 residues. Germline V CDR1 and CDR2: SGHRS, YFSETQ. In TCRdb, the RT-PCR reads were re-called with MiXCR into one record per CDR3 protein. Of about 540,000 distinct CDR3 sequences listed, 20% to 25% are singletons. Separately, the same data were catalogued under a study of T cells expressing NK-cell markers. That paper states: With UMIs, 5'RACE template switching was used to make TCR beta cDNA. According to the study, TCR beta repertoires originated from sorted CD3+CD56+NKG2C+, CD3+CD56+NKG2C- and CD3+CD56-NKG2C+ T cells. Seven HCMV-seropositive donors and one seronegative donor made up the eight sequenced donors. Each of roughly 6 donors carried dominant NKG2C+ clonotypes accounting for roughly 1.0-7.5% of CD8+ T cells.

The sequenced sample was CD4+ T cells sorted from PBMCs, obtained 12 days after vaccination. The chain employs TRBV5-1 and TRBJ2-1; maybe TRBD2 (5 bases). The sequence came from a man aged 45-65 years who received an inactivated influenza vaccine. The CDR3 DNA reads as TGCGCCAGCAGCTTGGCGCTAGCCCTCAATGAGCAGTTCTTC. This sequence encodes CASSLALALNEQFF.